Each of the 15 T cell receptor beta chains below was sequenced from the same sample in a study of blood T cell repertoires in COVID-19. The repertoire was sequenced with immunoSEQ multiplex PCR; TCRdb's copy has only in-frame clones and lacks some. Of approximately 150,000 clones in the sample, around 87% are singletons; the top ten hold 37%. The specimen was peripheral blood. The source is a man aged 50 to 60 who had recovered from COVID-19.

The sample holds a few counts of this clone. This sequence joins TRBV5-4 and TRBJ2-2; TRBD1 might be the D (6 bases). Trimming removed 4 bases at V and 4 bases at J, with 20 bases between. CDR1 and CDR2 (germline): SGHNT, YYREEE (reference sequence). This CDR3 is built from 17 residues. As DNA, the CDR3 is TGTGCCAGCAGCCTCCCCGGGACACCGCTAGGCACCGGGGAGCTGTTTTTT. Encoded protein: CASSLPGTPLGTGELFF.

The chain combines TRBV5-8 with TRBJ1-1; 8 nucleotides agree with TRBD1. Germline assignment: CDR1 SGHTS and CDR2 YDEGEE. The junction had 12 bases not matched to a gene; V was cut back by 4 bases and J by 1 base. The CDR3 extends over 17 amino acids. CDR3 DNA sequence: TGTGCCAGCAGCACGGACAGGGACCTGACCCAGAACACTGAAGCTTTCTTT. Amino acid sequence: CASSTDRDLTQNTEAFF.

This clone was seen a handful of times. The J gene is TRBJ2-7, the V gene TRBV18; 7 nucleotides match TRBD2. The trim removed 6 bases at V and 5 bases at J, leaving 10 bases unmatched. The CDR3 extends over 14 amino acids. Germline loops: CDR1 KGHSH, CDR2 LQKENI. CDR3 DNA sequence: TGTGCCAGCTCCCGGCTTGAAGGGAGGGACGAGCAGTACTTC. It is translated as CASSRLEGRDEQYF. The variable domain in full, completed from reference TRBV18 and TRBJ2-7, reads NAGVMQNPRHLVRRRGQEARLRCSPMKGHSHVYWYRQLPEEGLKFMVYLQKENIIDESGMPKERFSAEFPKEGPSILRIQQVVRGDSAAYFCASSRLEGRDEQYFGPGTRLTVT.

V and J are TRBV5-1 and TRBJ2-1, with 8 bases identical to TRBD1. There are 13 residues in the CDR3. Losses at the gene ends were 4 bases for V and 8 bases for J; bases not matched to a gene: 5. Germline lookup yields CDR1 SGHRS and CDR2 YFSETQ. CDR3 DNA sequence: TGCGCCAGCAGCAAGGACAGGGAATATGAGCAGTTCTTC. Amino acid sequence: CASSKDREYEQFF.

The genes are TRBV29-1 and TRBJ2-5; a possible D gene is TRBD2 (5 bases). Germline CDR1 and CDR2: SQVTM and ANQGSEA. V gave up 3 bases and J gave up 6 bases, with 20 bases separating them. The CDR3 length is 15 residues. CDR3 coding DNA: TGCAGCGTTGATCGATCTCCGGACTTGCAGAAGACCCAGTACTTC. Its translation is CSVDRSPDLQKTQYF.

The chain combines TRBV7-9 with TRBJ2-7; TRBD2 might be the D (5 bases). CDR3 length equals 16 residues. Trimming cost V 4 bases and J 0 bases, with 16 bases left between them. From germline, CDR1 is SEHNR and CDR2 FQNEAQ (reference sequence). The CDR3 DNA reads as TGTGCCAGCAGCTCCCTTTCAGCGGAAAGCTCCTACGAGCAGTACTTC. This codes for CASSSLSAESSYEQYF. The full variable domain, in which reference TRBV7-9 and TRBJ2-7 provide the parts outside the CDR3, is DTGVSQNPRHKITKRGQNVTFRCDPISEHNRLYWYRQTLGQGPEFLTYFQNEAQLEKSRLLSDRFSAERPKGSFSTLEIQRTEQGDSAMYLCASSSLSAESSYEQYFGPGTRLTVT.

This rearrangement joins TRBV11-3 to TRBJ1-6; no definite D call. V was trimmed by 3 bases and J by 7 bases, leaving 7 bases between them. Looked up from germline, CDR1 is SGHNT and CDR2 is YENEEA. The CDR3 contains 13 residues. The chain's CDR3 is CASSFSQNSPLHF. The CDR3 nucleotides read TGTGCCAGCAGCTTTTCCCAGAATTCACCCCTCCACTTT. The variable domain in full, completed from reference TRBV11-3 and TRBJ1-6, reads EAGVVQSPRYKIIEKKQPVAFWCNPISGHNTLYWYLQNLGQGPELLIRYENEEAVDDSQLPKDRFSAERLKGVDSTLKIQPAELGDSAVYLCASSFSQNSPLHFGNGTRLTVT.

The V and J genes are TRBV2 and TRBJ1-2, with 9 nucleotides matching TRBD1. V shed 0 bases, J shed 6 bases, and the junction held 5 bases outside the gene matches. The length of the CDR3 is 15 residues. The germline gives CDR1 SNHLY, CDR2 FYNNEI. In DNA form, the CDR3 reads TGTGCCAGCAGTGAAGCGGGGACAGGGTTGGATGGCTACACCTTC. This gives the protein CASSEAGTGLDGYTF.

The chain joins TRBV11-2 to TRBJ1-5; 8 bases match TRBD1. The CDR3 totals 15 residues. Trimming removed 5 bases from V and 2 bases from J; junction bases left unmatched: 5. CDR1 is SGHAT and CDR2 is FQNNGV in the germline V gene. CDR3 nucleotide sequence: TGTGCCAGCAGCGTGACAGGGGAGGGCAATCAGCCCCAGCATTTT. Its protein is CASSVTGEGNQPQHF.

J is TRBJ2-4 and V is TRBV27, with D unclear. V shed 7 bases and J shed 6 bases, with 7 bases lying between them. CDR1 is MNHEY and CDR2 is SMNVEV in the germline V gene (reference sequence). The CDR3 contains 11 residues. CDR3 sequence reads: CASIRGNIQYF. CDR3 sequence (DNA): TGTGCCAGCATCCGCGGAAACATTCAGTACTTC.

This CDR3 reads CASSLTGGADYGYTF. CDR3 DNA: TGTGCCAGCAGCTTAACGGGGGGGGCCGACTATGGCTACACCTTC. This rearrangement joins TRBV7-2 to TRBJ1-2; tentative D call: TRBD1 (6 bases). V was trimmed by 2 bases and J by 3 bases, leaving 13 bases between them. The CDR3 spans 15 residues. The germline V gene has CDR1 SGHTA and CDR2 FQGNSA.

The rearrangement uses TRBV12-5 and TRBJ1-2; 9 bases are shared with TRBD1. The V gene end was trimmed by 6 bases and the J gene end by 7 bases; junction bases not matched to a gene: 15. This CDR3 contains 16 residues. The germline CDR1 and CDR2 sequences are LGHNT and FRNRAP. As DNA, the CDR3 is TGTGCTAGTGGCCAGGGACAGGGTGGAGCTGTGGGTGGCTACACCTTC. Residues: CASGQGQGGAVGGYTF.

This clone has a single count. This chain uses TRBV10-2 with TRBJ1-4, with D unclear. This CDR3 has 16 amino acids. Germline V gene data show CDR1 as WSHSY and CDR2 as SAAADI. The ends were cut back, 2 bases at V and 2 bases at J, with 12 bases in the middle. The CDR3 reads CASSEAGRGTNEKLFF. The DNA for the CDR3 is TGCGCCAGCAGTGAGGCAGGACGAGGGACTAATGAAAAACTGTTTTTT.

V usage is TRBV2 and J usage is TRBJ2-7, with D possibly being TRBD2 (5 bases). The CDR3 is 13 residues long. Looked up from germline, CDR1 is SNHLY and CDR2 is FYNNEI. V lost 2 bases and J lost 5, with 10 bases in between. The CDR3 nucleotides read TGTGCCAGCAGTGAACAAAGGAGGAACGAGCAGTACTTC. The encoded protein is CASSEQRRNEQYF.

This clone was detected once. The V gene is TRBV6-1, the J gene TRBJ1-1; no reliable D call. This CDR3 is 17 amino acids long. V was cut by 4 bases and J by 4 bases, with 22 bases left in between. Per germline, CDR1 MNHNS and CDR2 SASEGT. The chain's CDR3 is CASSGINSESKGTEAFF. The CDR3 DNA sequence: TGTGCCAGCAGTGGGATAAACAGTGAGTCTAAAGGCACTGAAGCTTTCTTT.